This entry lists 7 T cell receptor beta chains sequenced from one sample in a study of radiotherapy plus CTLA-4 blockade in lung cancer. Data came from immunoSEQ multiplex PCR; TCRdb stores just in-frame clones and leaves some out. The top ten clones hold around 2.5% of a sample with under 65,000 clones, about three quarters of them seen once. This specimen consisted of peripheral blood, obtained from a patient treated with radiotherapy plus ipilimumab. These receptors came from a human donor with non-small cell lung cancer whose response to radiotherapy plus ipilimumab could not be evaluated.

This clone was picked up one time. This chain links TRBV4-1 with TRBJ2-1, with a possible D match to TRBD2 (5 bases). The CDR3 loop spans 17 amino acids. Trimming removed 0 bases from V and 0 bases from J, with 12 bases in between. Germline V lookup: CDR1 MGHRA, CDR2 YSYEKL. The CDR3 region has the DNA TGCGCCAGCAGCCAAGATCGGTGGAGGAGCTCCTACAATGAGCAGTTCTTC. It specifies CASSQDRWRSSYNEQFF.

This chain uses TRBV7-2 with TRBJ2-2; 7 bases agree with TRBD1. This CDR3 contains 15 residues. Germline CDR1 SGHTA, CDR2 FQGNSA. Germline trimming cut 2 bases from V and 5 bases from J; bases unmatched to any gene: 5. As DNA, the CDR3 is TGTGCCAGCAGCTTACGGGACAGCCTAACCGGGGAGCTGTTTTTT. Its translation: CASSLRDSLTGELFF.

The rearrangement links TRBV6-1 to TRBJ1-5; 9 positions match TRBD1. V trimming: 3 bases; J trimming: 6 bases; junction bases outside the gene matches: 9. The V gene's germline CDR1 is MNHNS and CDR2 SASEGT. This CDR3 comprises 16 residues. In DNA form, the CDR3 reads TGTGCCAGCAGTGAGGCAGGGACAGGGAACTTTCAGCCCCAGCATTTT. Translation gives CASSEAGTGNFQPQHF.

This clone is a singleton in its sample. The chain carries TRBV28 and TRBJ2-1, with 7 bases identical to TRBD2. After removal of 4 bases from V and 4 bases from J, the junction contained 10 bases not matched to a gene. In germline, CDR1 is MDHEN, CDR2 SYDVKM. CDR3 size: 16 residues. This chain's CDR3 is CASSSPSGEGYNEQFF. CDR3 DNA: TGTGCCAGCAGTTCACCTAGCGGAGAGGGGTACAATGAGCAGTTCTTC.

The chain employs TRBV5-1 and TRBJ1-4, with TRBD1 matching over 9 bases. CDR3 size: 15 residues. CDR1 is SGHRS, CDR2 YFSETQ, per germline. The J segment lost 4 bases and the V segment lost 1 base, leaving 2 bases of the junction unmatched. CDR3 in amino acids: CASSLRQGVNEKLFF. Written as DNA, the CDR3 is TGCGCCAGCAGCTTGAGACAGGGGGTTAATGAAAAACTGTTTTTT. The variable domain in full, with the rest retrieved from reference TRBV5-1 and TRBJ1-4, is KAGVTQTPRYLIKTRGQQVTLSCSPISGHRSVSWYQQTPGQGLQFLFEYFSETQRNKGNFPGRFSGRQFSNSRSEMNVSTLELGDSALYLCASSLRQGVNEKLFFGSGTQLSVL.

The V and J genes are TRBV6-5 and TRBJ1-4; 7 nucleotides match TRBD1. Trimming cost V 1 base and J 8 bases; bases outside gene matches: 7. This CDR3 contains 15 residues. CDR1 is MNHEY, CDR2 SVGAGI, per germline. The CDR3 DNA follows: TGTGCCAGCAGTTACTGGACAGGCGGTCGGGAAAAACTGTTTTTT. Translating gives CASSYWTGGREKLFF.

The genes are TRBV4-3 and TRBJ1-1; D call uncertain. The CDR3 has 15 residues. The germline V gene has CDR1 LGHNA and CDR2 YSLEER. V was trimmed by 0 bases and J by 3 bases, leaving 11 bases between them. CDR3 protein: CASSQEEGGYTEAFF. The CDR3 DNA reads as TGCGCCAGCAGCCAAGAGGAGGGAGGCTACACTGAAGCTTTCTTT.